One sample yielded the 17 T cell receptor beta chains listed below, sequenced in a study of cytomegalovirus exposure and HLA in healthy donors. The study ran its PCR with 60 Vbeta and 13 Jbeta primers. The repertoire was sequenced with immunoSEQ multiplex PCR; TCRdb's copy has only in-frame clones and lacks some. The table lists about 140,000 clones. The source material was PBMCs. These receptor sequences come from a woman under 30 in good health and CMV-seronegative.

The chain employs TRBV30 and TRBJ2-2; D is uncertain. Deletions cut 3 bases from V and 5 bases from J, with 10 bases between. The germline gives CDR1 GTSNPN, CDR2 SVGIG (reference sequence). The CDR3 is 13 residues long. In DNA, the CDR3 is TGTGCCTGGAGGAGAGGAGCTACCGGGGAGCTGTTTTTT. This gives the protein CAWRRGATGELFF.

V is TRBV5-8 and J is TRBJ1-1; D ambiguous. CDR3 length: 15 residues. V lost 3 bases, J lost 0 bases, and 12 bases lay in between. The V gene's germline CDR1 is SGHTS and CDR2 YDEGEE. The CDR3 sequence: CASSSRRALNTEAFF. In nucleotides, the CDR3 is TGTGCCAGCAGCTCCAGGAGGGCTCTGAACACTGAAGCTTTCTTT.

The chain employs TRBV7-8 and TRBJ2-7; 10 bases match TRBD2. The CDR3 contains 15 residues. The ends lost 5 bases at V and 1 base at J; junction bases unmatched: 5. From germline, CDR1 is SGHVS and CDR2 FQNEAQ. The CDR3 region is CASSLGLALSYEQYF. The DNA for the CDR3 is TGTGCCAGCAGCCTGGGACTAGCGCTATCCTACGAGCAGTACTTC.

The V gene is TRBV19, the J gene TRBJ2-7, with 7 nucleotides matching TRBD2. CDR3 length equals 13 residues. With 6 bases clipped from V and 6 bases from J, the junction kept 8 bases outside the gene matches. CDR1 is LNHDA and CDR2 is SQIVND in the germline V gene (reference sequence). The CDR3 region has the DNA TGTGCCAGTAGACTGACCCTAGCGGCCGAGCAGTACTTC. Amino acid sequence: CASRLTLAAEQYF.

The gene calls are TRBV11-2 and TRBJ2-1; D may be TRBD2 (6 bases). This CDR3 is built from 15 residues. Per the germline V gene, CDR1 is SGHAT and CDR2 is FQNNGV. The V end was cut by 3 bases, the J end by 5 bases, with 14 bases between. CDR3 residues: CASSLGLWRDNEQFF. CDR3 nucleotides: TGTGCCAGCAGCTTGGGACTTTGGCGAGACAATGAGCAGTTCTTC.

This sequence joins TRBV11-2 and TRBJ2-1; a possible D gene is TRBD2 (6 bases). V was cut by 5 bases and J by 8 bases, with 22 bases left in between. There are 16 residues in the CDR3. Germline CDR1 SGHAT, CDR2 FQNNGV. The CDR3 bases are TGTGCCAGCAGCCCCCGAGGCGCCGGGAGCGGAGATGAGCAGTTCTTC. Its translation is CASSPRGAGSGDEQFF.

CDR3 loop: CASSPPQGQPNEQFF. The CDR3 bases are TGTGCCAGCAGTCCCCCCCAGGGACAACCGAATGAGCAGTTCTTC. This chain joins TRBV28 and TRBJ2-1; D might be TRBD1 (6 bases). This CDR3 spans 15 amino acids. Trimming left V 5 bases short and J 7 bases short, with 18 bases between. Per germline, CDR1 MDHEN and CDR2 SYDVKM.

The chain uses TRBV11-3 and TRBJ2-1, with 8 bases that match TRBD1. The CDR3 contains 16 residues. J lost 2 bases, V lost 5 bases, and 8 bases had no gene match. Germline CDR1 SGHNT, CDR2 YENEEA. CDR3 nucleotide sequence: TGTGCCAGCAGCGCGAGACAGGGGAAAACCTACAATGAGCAGTTCTTC. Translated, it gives CASSARQGKTYNEQFF.

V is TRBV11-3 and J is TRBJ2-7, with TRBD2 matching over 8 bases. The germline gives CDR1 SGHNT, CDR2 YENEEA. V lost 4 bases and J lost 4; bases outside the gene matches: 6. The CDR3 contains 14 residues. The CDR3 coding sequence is TGTGCCAGCAGCTCCAGCGGGAGCAGGTACGAGCAGTACGTC. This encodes CASSSSGSRYEQYV.

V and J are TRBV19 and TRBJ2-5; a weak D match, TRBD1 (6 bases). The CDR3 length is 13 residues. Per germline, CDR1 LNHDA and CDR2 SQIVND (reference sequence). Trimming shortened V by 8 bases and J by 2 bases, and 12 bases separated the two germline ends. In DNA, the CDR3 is TGTGCCAGTGCCCGGACAGATCAAGAGACCCAGTACTTC. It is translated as CASARTDQETQYF.

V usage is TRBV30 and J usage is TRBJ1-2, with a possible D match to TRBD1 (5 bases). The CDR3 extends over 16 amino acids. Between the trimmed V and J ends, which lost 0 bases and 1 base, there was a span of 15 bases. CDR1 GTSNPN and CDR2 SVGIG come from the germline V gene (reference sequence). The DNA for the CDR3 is TGTGCCTGGAGTGTACGGAGGGGAGCCCATAACTATGGCTACACCTTC. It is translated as CAWSVRRGAHNYGYTF.

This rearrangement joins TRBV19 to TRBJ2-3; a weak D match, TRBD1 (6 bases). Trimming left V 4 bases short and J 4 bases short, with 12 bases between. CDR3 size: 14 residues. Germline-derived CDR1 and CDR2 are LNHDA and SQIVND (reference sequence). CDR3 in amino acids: CASSNRARSDTQYF. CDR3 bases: TGTGCCAGTAGTAACAGGGCTCGATCAGATACGCAGTATTTT. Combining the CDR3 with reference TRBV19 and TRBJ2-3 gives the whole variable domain DGGITQSPKYLFRKEGQNVTLSCEQNLNHDAMYWYRQDPGQGLRLIYYSQIVNDFQKGDIAEGYSVSREKKESFPLTVTSAQKNPTAFYLCASSNRARSDTQYFGPGTRLTVL.

The CDR3 region has the DNA TGTGCCAGCAGGAACGACATAGGCAATCAGCCCCAGCATTTT. This sequence encodes CASRNDIGNQPQHF. This chain connects TRBV2 to TRBJ1-5; D unresolved. From germline, CDR1 is SNHLY and CDR2 FYNNEI. This CDR3 has 14 amino acids. Trimming removed 6 bases at V and 2 bases at J, with 11 bases between.

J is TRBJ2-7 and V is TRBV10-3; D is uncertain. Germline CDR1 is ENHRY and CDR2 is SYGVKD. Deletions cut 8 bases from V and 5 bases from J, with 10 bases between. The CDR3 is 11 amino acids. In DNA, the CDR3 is TGTGCCATCCAATTACAGAACGAGCAGTACTTC. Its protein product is CAIQLQNEQYF.

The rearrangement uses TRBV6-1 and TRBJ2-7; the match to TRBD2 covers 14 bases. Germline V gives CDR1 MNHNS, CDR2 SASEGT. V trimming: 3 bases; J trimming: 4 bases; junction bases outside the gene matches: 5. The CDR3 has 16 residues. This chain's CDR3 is CASSDYGTSGRYEQYV. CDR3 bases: TGTGCCAGCAGTGACTACGGGACTAGCGGGAGATACGAGCAGTACGTC.

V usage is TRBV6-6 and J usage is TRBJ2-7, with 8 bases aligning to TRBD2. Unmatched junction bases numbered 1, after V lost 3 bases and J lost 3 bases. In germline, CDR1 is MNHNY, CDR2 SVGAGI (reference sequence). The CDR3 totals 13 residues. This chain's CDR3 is CASSYSGNYEQYV. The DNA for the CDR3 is TGTGCCAGCAGTTATAGCGGGAACTACGAGCAGTACGTC.

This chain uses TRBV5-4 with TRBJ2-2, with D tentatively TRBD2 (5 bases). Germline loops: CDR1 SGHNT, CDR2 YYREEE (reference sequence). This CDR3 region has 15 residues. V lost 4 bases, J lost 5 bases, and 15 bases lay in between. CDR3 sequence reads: CASSRDYVITGELFF. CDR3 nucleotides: TGTGCCAGCAGCCGCGACTACGTGATAACCGGGGAGCTGTTTTTT. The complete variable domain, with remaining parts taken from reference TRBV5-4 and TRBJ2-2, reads ETGVTQSPTHLIKTRGQQVTLRCSSQSGHNTVSWYQQALGQGPQFIFQYYREEENGRGNFPPRFSGLQFPNYSSELNVNALELDDSALYLCASSRDYVITGELFFGEGSRLTVL.